This TCR beta chain derives from a study of technical replicates of blood from a few donors. The CDR3 spans 18 residues. Trimming cost V 0 bases and J 0 bases, with 18 bases left between them. The germline V gene has CDR1 SGHRS and CDR2 YFSETQ. The method was immunoSEQ multiplex PCR; TCRdb's version includes in-frame clones alone and lacks a portion of them. The sample consists of about 89,000 clones, around 94% of them appearing once. The sample consisted of T cells isolated from PBMCs. The V call is TRBV5-1, the J call TRBJ1-1; weak D call: TRBD1 (5 bases). This sequence originates from a human donor in good health. The CDR3 coding sequence is TGCGCCAGCAGCTTGGAACGGGGGTCGGGGAGCATGAACACTGAAGCTTTCTTT. Translating it yields CASSLERGSGSMNTEAFF.